The 18 T cell receptor beta chains presented below share a single source sample, sequenced in a study of CD8+CD57+ T cells in acquired aplastic anemia. TCR beta VDJ and CDR3 profiling used genomic DNA as template. MiXCR was run by TCRdb on the reads, yielding one entry per CDR3 protein. This sample has about 190,000 distinct CDR3 sequences, with around 50% found just once. Sequencing used sorted CD4+, CD8+, or CD8+CD57+ T cells (not recorded which) from PBMCs. These receptors were taken from a human donor in good health, serving as a control.

This clonotype was picked up a small number of times. Just one base apart from a much larger clone, this may be a read error. A read error is likely, as this CDR3 ends without the conserved phenylalanine or tryptophan. The chain has TRBV6-5 and TRBJ2-2; D is ambiguous. The CDR3 extends over 14 amino acids. Trimming removed 0 bases at V and 6 bases at J, with 8 bases between. Germline V CDR1 and CDR2: MNHEY, SVGAGI. DNA of the CDR3: TGTGCCAGCAGTTACTCCGCACGGCCCGGGGAGCTGTTTCTT. Encoded protein: CASSYSARPGELFL.

As for this clonotype: Germline and junction disagree at one end, which may indicate a read error. The chain is built from TRBV20-1 and TRBJ1-1; D call uncertain. Germline V CDR1 and CDR2: DFQATT, SNEGSKA (reference sequence). The CDR3 loop spans 11 amino acids. CDR3 loop: CGASWQIEAFF. CDR3 nucleotide sequence: TGCGGTGCATCCTGGCAGATTGAAGCTTTCTTT.

This chain uses TRBV5-5 with TRBJ2-1, with no clear D. The germline gives CDR1 SGHKS, CDR2 YYEKEE (reference sequence). The CDR3 sequence is 12 residues long. Trimming took off 4 bases at V and 5 bases at J, with 7 bases between the two ends. CDR3 protein: CASSPPHNEQFF. The CDR3 DNA reads as TGTGCCAGCAGCCCGCCTCACAATGAGCAGTTCTTC.

Many counts were recorded for this clonotype. The chain employs TRBV5-8 and TRBJ1-5; a possible D gene is TRBD1 (6 bases). V lost 2 bases to trimming and J lost 6 bases, with 12 bases between them. The CDR3 spans 14 residues. Germline CDR1 SGHTS, CDR2 YDEGEE. CDR3 residues: CASSFRGAGQPQHF. The CDR3 DNA is TGTGCCAGCAGCTTTCGGGGGGCAGGTCAGCCCCAGCATTTT.

This clonotype was found a few times. The chain combines TRBV20-1 with TRBJ2-5; a possible D gene is TRBD2 (6 bases). Germline CDR1 DFQATT, CDR2 SNEGSKA (reference sequence). Deletions cut 0 bases from V and 5 bases from J, with 13 bases between. The length of the CDR3 is 14 residues. Written as DNA, the CDR3 is TGCAGTGCTAGAGATAGGCTAGCGCGCGAGACCCAGTACTTC. Encoded protein: CSARDRLARETQYF.

This clonotype was picked up many times. This chain connects TRBV14 to TRBJ2-2; D gene ambiguous. Trimming removed 2 bases from V and 5 bases from J, with 15 bases in between. Germline V gene sequence: CDR1 SGHDN, CDR2 FVKESK. The CDR3 extends over 16 amino acids. CDR3 in amino acids: CASSQYEGSWTGELFF. Here the CDR3 DNA reads TGTGCCAGCAGCCAATACGAAGGGTCCTGGACCGGGGAGCTGTTTTTT.

V gene TRBV19 combines with J gene TRBJ1-6, with 7 bases that match TRBD1. CDR1 LNHDA and CDR2 SQIVND come from the germline V gene (reference sequence). This CDR3 region has 14 residues. V was pared by 6 bases and J by 5 bases, with 4 bases of the junction left unmatched. The chain's CDR3 is CASRQQGHNSPLHF. CDR3 sequence (DNA): TGTGCCAGTAGGCAACAGGGGCATAATTCACCCCTCCACTTT.

This chain joins TRBV15 and TRBJ2-3, with TRBD2 matching 9 bases. J lost 4 bases, V lost 6 bases, and 8 bases had no gene match. Germline V CDR1 and CDR2: LNHNV, YYDKDF (reference sequence). CDR3 length equals 15 residues. The CDR3 spells CATRGAGGSPDTQYF. The DNA of the CDR3 is TGTGCCACCAGGGGAGCGGGGGGCAGCCCAGATACGCAGTATTTT.

The table lists this clonotype with many counts. This rearrangement joins TRBV10-3 to TRBJ2-2; tentatively, D is TRBD1 or TRBD2 (6 bases each). The CDR3 sequence is 15 residues long. Trimming removed 8 bases at V and 2 bases at J, with 15 bases between. CDR1 and CDR2 (germline): ENHRY, SYGVKD. CDR3 DNA: TGTGCCATCTCCGGAGGGGGGATAAACACCGGGGAGCTGTTTTTT. It codes for CAISGGGINTGELFF.

J is TRBJ2-5 and V is TRBV7-9, with a possible D match to TRBD1 (7 bases). Germline V lookup: CDR1 SEHNR, CDR2 FQNEAQ (reference sequence). The CDR3 is 14 amino acids. Trimming removed 4 bases from V and 2 bases from J, with 11 bases in between. The CDR3 loop is CASSSQGRQETQYF. As DNA, the CDR3 is TGTGCCAGCAGCTCACAGGGGAGGCAAGAGACCCAGTACTTC.

The rearrangement uses TRBV10-3 and TRBJ2-7, with a weak D call TRBD1 (5 bases). Looked up from germline, CDR1 is ENHRY and CDR2 is SYGVKD. The CDR3 spans 11 residues. V was trimmed by 10 bases and J by 2 bases, leaving 9 bases between them. The chain's CDR3 is CATTGPYEQYF. The CDR3, as DNA: TGTGCCACCACAGGCCCCTACGAGCAGTACTTC.

The J gene is TRBJ2-7, the V gene TRBV7-6; D unclear. This CDR3 is 13 amino acids long. Trimming shortened V by 7 bases and J by 6 bases, and 16 bases separated the two germline ends. In germline, CDR1 is SGHVS, CDR2 FNYEAQ. CDR3 sequence: CASTPAPLAEQYF. The DNA for the CDR3 is TGTGCCAGCACCCCGGCCCCACTTGCCGAGCAGTACTTC.

This clonotype was found many times. The chain carries TRBV7-2 and TRBJ2-3; no clear D gene. Germline CDR1 is SGHTA and CDR2 is FQGNSA. The CDR3 contains 12 residues. V was shortened by 3 bases and J by 3 bases, with 4 bases between the two germline ends. CDR3 residues: CASSFFTDTQYF. The CDR3 coding sequence is TGTGCCAGCAGCTTTTTTACAGATACGCAGTATTTT.

In its sample, this clonotype was seen once. This chain connects TRBV27 to TRBJ1-2; 9 positions match TRBD1. V dropped 5 bases and J dropped 4; count of bases not matched to a gene: 14. CDR1 is MNHEY, CDR2 SMNVEV, per germline (reference sequence). The CDR3 contains 17 residues. DNA of the CDR3: TGTGCCAGCAGTACTGGACAGGGGAGGCTATCTGGCTATGGCTACACCTTC. This sequence encodes CASSTGQGRLSGYGYTF.

The chain combines TRBV6-1 with TRBJ1-3; D perhaps matches TRBD1 (5 bases). The germline gives CDR1 MNHNS, CDR2 SASEGT. CDR3 length equals 14 residues. V dropped 6 bases and J dropped 4 bases, with 13 bases sitting between them. For the CDR3, the DNA is TGTGCCAGCAGCGCTGGGACGTCCGGAAACACCATATATTTT. Translating gives CASSAGTSGNTIYF.

This clonotype was seen ten or more times. This chain joins TRBV15 and TRBJ2-7; D not certain. CDR1 is LNHNV, CDR2 YYDKDF, per germline (reference sequence). The V gene lost 0 bases and the J gene lost 3 bases, with 12 bases spanning the gap. This CDR3 region has 15 residues. The CDR3 DNA is TGTGCCACCAGCAGAGATAATGGGTGGATCTACGAGCAGTACTTC. Encoded protein: CATSRDNGWIYEQYF.

The gene calls are TRBV5-1 and TRBJ1-6, with D unresolved. The J call is in doubt because the DNA end fits TRBJ2-3 better. Germline assignment: CDR1 SGHRS and CDR2 YFSETQ. The CDR3 consists of 16 residues. CDR3 region: CASSLGGIKVTDTQYF. The CDR3 DNA reads TGCGCCAGCAGCTTGGGGGGAATTAAGGTGACAGATACGCAGTATTTT.

The table lists this clonotype with many counts. The genes are TRBV20-1 and TRBJ2-2, with D unresolved. CDR1 is DFQATT, CDR2 SNEGSKA, per germline (reference sequence). This CDR3 comprises 14 residues. Deletions cut 6 bases from V and 5 bases from J, with 16 bases between. The CDR3 coding sequence is TGCAGTGCCCTCTATCCTGGTAGGACCGGGGAGCTGTTTTTT. Translated, it gives CSALYPGRTGELFF.